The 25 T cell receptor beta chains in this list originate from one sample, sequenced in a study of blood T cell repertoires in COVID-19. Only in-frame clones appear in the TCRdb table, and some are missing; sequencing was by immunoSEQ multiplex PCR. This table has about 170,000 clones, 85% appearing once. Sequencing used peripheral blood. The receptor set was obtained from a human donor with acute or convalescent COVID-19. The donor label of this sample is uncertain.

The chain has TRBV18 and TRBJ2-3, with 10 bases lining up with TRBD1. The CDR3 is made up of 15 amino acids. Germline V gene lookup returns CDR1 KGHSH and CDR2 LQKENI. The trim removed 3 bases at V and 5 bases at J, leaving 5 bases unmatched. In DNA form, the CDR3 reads TGTGCCAGCTCACCTGGGGACAGGGGTGTAGATACGCAGTATTTT. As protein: CASSPGDRGVDTQYF.

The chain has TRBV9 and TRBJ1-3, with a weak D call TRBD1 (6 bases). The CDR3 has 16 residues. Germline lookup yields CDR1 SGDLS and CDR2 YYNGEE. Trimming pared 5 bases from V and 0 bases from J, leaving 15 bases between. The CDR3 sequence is CASSDRQVHSGNTIYF. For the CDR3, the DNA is TGTGCCAGCAGTGACAGACAGGTACACTCTGGAAACACCATATATTTT.

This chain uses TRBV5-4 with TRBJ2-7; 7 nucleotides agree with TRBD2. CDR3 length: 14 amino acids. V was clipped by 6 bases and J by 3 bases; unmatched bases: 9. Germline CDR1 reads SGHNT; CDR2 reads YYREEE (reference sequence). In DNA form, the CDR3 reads TGTGCCAGCACCCTGTATGGGGGGGGCTACGAGCAGTACTTC. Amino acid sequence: CASTLYGGGYEQYF.

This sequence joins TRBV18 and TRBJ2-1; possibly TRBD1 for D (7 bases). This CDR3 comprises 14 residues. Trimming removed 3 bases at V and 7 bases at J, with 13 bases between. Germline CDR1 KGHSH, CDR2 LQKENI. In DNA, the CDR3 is TGTGCCAGCTCACCGCAGGGGGGCCTGAATGAGCAGTTCTTC. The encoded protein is CASSPQGGLNEQFF.

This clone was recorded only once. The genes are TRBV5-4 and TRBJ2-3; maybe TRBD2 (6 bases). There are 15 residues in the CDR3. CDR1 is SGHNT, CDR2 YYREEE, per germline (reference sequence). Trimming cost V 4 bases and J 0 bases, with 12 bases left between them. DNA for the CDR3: TGTGCCAGCAGCCACCTGGGGGGAAGCACAGATACGCAGTATTTT. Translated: CASSHLGGSTDTQYF.

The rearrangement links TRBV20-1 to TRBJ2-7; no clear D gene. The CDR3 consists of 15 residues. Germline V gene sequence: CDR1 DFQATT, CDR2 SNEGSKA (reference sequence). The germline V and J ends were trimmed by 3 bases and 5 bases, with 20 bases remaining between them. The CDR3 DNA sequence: TGCAGTGCTAGTTCGGTGCGGATGGATCGACACGAGCAGTACTTC. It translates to CSASSVRMDRHEQYF.

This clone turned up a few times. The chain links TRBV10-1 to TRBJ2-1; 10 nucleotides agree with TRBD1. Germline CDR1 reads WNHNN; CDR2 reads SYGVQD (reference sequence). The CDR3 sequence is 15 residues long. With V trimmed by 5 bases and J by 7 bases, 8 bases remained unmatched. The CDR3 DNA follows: TGCGCCAGCAGTCCACCGGGACAGGGGAGGAATGAGCAGTTCTTC. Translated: CASSPPGQGRNEQFF.

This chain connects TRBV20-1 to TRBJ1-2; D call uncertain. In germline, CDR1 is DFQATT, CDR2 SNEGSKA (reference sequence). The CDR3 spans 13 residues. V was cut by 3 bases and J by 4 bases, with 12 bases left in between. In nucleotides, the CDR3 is TGCAGTGCTAGTGGGCGGGCCAGCTATGGCTACACCTTC. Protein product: CSASGRASYGYTF.

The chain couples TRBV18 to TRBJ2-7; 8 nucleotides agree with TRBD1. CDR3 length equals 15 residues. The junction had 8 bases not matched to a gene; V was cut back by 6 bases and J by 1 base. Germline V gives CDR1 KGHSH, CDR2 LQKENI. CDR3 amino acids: CASSEGQGHSYEQYF. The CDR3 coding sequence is TGTGCCAGCTCGGAAGGACAGGGACATTCCTACGAGCAGTACTTC.

The chain's CDR3 is CASSFDGPGRGFGRDTGELFF. CDR3 nucleotides: TGTGCCAGCAGTTTTGATGGGCCTGGGCGGGGGTTCGGACGGGACACCGGGGAGCTGTTTTTT. The chain couples TRBV27 to TRBJ2-2, with TRBD2 matching 7 bases. Trimming at V came to 3 bases and at J to 3 bases, leaving 22 bases not matched to a gene. Germline CDR1 MNHEY, CDR2 SMNVEV (reference sequence). The CDR3 runs 21 residues.

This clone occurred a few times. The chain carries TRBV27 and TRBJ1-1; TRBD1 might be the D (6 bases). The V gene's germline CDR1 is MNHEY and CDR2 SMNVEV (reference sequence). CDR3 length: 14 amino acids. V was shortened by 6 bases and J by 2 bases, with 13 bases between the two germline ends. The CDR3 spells CASRPTGHNTEAFF. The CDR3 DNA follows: TGTGCCAGCAGGCCCACAGGGCATAACACTGAAGCTTTCTTT.

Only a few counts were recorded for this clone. The chain's CDR3 is CASSLGGTGGAYGYTF. As DNA, the CDR3 is TGTGCCAGCAGCTTAGGAGGAACAGGGGGAGCTTATGGCTACACCTTC. The J gene is TRBJ1-2, the V gene TRBV11-2; 8 bases align to TRBD1. This CDR3 region has 16 residues. CDR1 is SGHAT, CDR2 FQNNGV, per germline. J lost 5 bases, V lost 1 base, and 9 bases had no gene match.

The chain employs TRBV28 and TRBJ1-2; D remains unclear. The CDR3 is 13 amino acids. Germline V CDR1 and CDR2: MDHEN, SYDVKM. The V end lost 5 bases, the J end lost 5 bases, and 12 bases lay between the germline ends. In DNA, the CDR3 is TGTGCCAGCAGTCAACACCAGGCTTATGGCTACACCTTC. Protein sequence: CASSQHQAYGYTF.

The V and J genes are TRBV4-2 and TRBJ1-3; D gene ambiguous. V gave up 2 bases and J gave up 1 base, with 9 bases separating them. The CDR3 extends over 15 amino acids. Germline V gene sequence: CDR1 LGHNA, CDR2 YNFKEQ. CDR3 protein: CASSQYSRSGNTIYF. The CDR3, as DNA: TGTGCCAGCAGCCAATACTCGCGGTCTGGAAACACCATATATTTT.

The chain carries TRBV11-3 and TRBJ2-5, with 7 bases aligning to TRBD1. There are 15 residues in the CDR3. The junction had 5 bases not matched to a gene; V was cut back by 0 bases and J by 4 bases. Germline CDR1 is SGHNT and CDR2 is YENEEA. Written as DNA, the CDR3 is TGTGCCAGCAGCTTAGATCAAGGGGGCCCAGAGACCCAGTACTTC. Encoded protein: CASSLDQGGPETQYF.

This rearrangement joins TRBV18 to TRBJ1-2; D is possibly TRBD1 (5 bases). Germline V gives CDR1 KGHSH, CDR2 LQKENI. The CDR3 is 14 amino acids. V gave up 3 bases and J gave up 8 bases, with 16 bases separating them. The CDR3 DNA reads TGTGCCAGCTCACCCCTAACGGGGGGATGGGGCTACACCTTC. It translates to CASSPLTGGWGYTF.

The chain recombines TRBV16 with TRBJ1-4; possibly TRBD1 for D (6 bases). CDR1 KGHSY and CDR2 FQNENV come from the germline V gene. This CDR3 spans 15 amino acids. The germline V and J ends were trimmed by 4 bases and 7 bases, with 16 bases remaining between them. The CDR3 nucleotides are TGTGCCAGCAGCCCCCACCAGGGGTTAAGTGAAAAACTGTTTTTT. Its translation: CASSPHQGLSEKLFF.

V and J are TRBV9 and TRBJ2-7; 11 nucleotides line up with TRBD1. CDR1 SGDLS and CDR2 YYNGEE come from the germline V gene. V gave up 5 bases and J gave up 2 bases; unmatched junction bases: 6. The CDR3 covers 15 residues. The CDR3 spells CASSAGGQGAYEQYF. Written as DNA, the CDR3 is TGTGCCAGCAGTGCGGGGGGACAGGGGGCCTACGAGCAGTACTTC.

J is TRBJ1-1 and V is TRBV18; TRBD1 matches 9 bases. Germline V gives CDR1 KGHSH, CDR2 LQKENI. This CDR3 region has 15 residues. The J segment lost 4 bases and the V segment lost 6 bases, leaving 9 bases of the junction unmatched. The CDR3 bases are TGTGCCAGCTCTCCCCGGACAGGGGCTCTCACTGAAGCTTTCTTT. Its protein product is CASSPRTGALTEAFF.

The DNA of the CDR3 is TGTGCCAGCAGCTTAGACAAGGGAGCAGGCGCTTTCTTT. The encoded protein is CASSLDKGAGAFF. The rearrangement joins TRBV7-8 to TRBJ1-1; D gene unclear. CDR3 length: 13 residues. Trimming cost V 1 base and J 11 bases, with 14 bases left between them. Per germline, CDR1 SGHVS and CDR2 FQNEAQ.

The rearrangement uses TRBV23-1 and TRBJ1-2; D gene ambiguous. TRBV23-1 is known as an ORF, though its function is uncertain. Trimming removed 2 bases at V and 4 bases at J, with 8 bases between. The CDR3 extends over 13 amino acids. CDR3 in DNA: TGCGCCAGCAGTCAAGACGGGTTCTATGGCTACACCTTC. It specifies CASSQDGFYGYTF.

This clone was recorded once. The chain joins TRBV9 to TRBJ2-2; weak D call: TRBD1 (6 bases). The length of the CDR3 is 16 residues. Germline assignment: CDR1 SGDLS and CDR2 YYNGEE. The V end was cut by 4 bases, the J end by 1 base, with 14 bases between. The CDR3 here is CASSTQDRLNTGELFF. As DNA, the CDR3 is TGTGCCAGCAGCACCCAAGACAGGTTGAACACCGGGGAGCTGTTTTTT.

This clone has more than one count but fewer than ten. Here the CDR3 reads CASSLAGATNEKLFF. The CDR3 DNA reads as TGCGCCAGCAGCTTGGCGGGTGCAACTAATGAAAAACTGTTTTTT. The chain uses TRBV5-1 and TRBJ1-4, with D hard to call. Germline V CDR1 and CDR2: SGHRS, YFSETQ. The ends were cut back, 0 bases at V and 0 bases at J, with 6 bases in the middle. This CDR3 is 15 amino acids long.

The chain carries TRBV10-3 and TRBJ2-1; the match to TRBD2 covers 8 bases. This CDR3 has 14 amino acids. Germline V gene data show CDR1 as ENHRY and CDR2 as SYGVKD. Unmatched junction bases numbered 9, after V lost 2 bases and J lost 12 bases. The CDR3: CAISEGLAGGGQFF. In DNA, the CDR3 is TGTGCCATCAGTGAGGGACTAGCCGGGGGGGGGCAGTTCTTC.

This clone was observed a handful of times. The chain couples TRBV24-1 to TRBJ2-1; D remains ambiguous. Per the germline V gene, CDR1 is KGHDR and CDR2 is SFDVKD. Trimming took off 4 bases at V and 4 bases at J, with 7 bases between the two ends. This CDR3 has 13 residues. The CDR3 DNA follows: TGTGCCACCAGTGAGTCAGATTACAATGAGCAGTTCTTC. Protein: CATSESDYNEQFF.